One T cell receptor (beta chain) is described in this entry. The antigen this receptor binds is unknown. Base-call qualities are not available, and no considerably larger clone is one nucleotide away. These data come from a study of T cell changes during pregnancy in multiple sclerosis (dated by TCRdb to about 2019). Regarding the research as a whole: The study examined how the T cell repertoire changed over the course of pregnancy in women with multiple sclerosis.

V lost 2 bases and J lost 2 bases, and the count of bases not matched to a germline gene is 0. The germline V gene encodes CDR1 MNHNS and CDR2 SASEGT. Including the terminal cysteine and phenylalanine, the CDR3 comprises 15 residues. Just the 45-base CDR3 DNA is kept, in frame starting at base 1. The library was built by means of the immunoSEQ multiplex PCR assay. TCRdb's version of the immuneACCESS table is confined to in-frame rearrangements and falls short of the full clone set. An unresolved V gene accounts for under half of the shortfall where checked; the remainder is of unknown origin. The sample table shows 65,000 to 80,000 clones, and 85% to 95% are seen once. The ten largest clones add up to roughly 1% of the sample.

This sequence uses TRBV6-1 and TRBJ2-5; 12 nucleotides in the junction match TRBD2. This TCR was sampled from a female donor with multiple sclerosis, enrolled in a pregnancy study. The starting material was peripheral blood, obtained in the first trimester of pregnancy. The nucleotide sequence is TGTGCCAGCAGTGAACTAGCGGGGGGGCAAGAGACCCAGTACTTC. Translated, this gives CASSELAGGQETQYF.